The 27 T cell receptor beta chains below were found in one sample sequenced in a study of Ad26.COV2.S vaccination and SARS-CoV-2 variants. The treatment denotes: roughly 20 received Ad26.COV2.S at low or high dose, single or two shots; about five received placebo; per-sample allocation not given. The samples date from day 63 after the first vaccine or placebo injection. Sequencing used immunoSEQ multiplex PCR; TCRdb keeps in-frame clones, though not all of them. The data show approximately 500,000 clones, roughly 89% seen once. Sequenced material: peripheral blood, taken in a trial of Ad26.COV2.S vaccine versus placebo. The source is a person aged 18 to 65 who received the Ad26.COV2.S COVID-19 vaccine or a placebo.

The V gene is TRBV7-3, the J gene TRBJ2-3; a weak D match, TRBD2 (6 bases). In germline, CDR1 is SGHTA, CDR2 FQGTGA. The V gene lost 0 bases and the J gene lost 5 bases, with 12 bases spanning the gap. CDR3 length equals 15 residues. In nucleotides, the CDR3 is TGTGCCAGCAGCTTAACTCCGGGAGAGCTAGATACGCAGTATTTT. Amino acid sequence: CASSLTPGELDTQYF.

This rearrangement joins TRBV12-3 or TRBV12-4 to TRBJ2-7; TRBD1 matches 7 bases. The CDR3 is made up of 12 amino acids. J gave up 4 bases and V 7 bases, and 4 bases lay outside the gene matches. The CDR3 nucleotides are TGTGCCAGCACTTCACAGGGGTACGAGCAGTACTTC. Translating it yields CASTSQGYEQYF.

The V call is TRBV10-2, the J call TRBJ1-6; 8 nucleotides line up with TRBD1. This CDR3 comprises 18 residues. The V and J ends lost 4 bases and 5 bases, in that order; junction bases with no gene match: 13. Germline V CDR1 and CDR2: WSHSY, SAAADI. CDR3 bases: TGCGCCAGCAGTGTGGCAGGGGGCAGATCAAGAAATAATTCACCCCTCCACTTT. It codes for CASSVAGGRSRNNSPLHF.

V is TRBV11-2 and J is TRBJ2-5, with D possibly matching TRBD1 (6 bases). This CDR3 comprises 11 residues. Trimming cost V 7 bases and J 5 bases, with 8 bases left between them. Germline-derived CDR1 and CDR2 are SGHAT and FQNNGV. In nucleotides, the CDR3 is TGTGCCAGCACCGGACAGGAGACCCAGTACTTC. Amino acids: CASTGQETQYF.

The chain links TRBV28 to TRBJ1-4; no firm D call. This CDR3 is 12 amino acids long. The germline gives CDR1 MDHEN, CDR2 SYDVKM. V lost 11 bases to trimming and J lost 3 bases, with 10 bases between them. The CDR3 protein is CASYSPNEKLFF. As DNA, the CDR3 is TGTGCCTCCTACAGCCCTAATGAAAAACTGTTTTTT.

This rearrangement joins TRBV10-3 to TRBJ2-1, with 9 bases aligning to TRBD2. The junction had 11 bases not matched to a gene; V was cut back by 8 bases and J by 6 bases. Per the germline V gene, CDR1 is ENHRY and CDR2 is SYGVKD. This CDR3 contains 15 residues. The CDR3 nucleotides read TGTGCCATCCAGGGGGGCGGGAGGGCCTCCAATGAGCAGTTCTTC. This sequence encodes CAIQGGGRASNEQFF.

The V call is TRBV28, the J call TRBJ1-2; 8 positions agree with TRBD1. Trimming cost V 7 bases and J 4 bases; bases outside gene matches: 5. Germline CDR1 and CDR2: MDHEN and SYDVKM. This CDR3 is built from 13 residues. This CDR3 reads CASTRDRIYGYTF. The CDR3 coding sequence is TGTGCCAGCACCCGGGACAGGATCTATGGCTACACCTTC.

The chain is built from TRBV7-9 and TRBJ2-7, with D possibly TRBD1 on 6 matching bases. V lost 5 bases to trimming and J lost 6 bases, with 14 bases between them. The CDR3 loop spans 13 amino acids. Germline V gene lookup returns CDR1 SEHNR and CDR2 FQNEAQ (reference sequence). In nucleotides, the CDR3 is TGTGCCAGCAGCCCCAGGGGAGATGTCGAGCAGTACTTC. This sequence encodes CASSPRGDVEQYF.

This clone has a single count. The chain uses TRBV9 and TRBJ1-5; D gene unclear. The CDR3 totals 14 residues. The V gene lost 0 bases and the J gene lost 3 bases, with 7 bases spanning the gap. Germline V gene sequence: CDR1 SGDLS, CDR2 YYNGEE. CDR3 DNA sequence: TGTGCCAGCAGCGTAGGCGGATTCAATCAGCCCCAGCATTTT. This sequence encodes CASSVGGFNQPQHF.

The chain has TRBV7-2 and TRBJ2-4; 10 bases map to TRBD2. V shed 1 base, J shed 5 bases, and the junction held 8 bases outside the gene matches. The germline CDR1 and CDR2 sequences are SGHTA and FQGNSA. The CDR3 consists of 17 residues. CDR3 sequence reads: CASSLESGRGLENIQYF. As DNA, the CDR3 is TGTGCCAGCAGCTTAGAAAGCGGGAGGGGTCTTGAAAACATTCAGTACTTC. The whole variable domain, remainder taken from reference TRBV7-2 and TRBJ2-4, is GAGVSQSPSNKVTEKGKDVELRCDPISGHTALYWYRQSLGQGLEFLIYFQGNSAPDKSGLPSDRFSAERTGGSVSTLTIQRTQQEDSAVYLCASSLESGRGLENIQYFGAGTRLSVL.

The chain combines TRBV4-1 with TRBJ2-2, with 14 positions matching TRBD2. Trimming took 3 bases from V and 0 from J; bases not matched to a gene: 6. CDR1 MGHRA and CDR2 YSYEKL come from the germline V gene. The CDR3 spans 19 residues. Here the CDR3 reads CASSHSGTSGSSNTGELFF. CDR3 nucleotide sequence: TGCGCCAGCAGCCACTCCGGGACTAGCGGGAGTTCGAACACCGGGGAGCTGTTTTTT.

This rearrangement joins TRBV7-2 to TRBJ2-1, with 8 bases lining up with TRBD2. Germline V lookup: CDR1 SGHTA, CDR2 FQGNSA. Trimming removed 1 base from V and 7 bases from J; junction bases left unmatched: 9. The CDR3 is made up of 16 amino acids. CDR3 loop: CASSLGGLVAGNEQFF. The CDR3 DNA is TGTGCCAGCAGCTTAGGGGGGTTGGTAGCGGGAAATGAGCAGTTCTTC.

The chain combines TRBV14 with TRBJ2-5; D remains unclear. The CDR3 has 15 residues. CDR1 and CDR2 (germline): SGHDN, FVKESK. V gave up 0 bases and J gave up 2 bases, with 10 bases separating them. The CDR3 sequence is CASSQDSTPQETQYF. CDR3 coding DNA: TGTGCCAGCAGCCAAGATTCGACTCCACAAGAGACCCAGTACTTC.

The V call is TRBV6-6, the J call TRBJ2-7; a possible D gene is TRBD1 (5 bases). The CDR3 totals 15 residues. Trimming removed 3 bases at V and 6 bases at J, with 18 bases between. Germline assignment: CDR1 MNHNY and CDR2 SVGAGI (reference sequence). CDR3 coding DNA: TGTGCCAGCAGTTATATAATAGACAGTCAAGGCGAGCAGTACTTC. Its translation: CASSYIIDSQGEQYF.

The CDR3, as DNA: TGTGCCAGCAGTTTGTCCCAGCGGGGGGGTAATGAGCAGTTCTTC. Translation gives CASSLSQRGGNEQFF. The gene calls are TRBV28 and TRBJ2-1; 10 bases are a match to TRBD2. Germline loops: CDR1 MDHEN, CDR2 SYDVKM. The CDR3 totals 15 residues. The V segment lost 3 bases and the J segment 7 bases; nucleotides outside the gene matches: 6.

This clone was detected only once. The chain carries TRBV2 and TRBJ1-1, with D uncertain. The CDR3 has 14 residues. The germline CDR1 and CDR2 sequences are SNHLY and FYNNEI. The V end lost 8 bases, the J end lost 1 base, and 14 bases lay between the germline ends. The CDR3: CASHGTPRNTEAFF. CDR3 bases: TGTGCCAGCCACGGCACACCACGGAACACTGAAGCTTTCTTT.

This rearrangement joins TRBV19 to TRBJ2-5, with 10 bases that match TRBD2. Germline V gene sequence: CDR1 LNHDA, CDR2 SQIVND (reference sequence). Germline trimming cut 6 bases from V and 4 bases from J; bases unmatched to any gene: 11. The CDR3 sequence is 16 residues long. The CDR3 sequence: CASSSPRSGRGETQYF. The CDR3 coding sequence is TGTGCCAGTAGCTCCCCCCGCAGCGGGAGGGGAGAGACCCAGTACTTC.

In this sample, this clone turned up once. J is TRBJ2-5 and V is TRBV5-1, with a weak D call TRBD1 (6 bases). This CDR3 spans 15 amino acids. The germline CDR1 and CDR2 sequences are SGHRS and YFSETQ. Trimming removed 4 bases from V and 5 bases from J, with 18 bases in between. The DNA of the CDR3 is TGCGCCAGCAGCCCCGACAGGCTGGCCTCGGAGACCCAGTACTTC. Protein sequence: CASSPDRLASETQYF.

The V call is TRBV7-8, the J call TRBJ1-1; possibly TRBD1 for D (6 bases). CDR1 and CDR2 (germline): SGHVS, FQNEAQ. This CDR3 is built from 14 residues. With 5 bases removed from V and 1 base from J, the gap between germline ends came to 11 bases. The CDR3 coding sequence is TGTGCCAGCAGCCAGGGACACGCGAACACTGAAGCTTTCTTT. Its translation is CASSQGHANTEAFF.

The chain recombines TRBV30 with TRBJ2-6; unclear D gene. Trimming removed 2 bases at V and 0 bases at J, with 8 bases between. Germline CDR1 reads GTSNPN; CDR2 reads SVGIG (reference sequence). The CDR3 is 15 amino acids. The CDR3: CAWSPLRSGANVLTF. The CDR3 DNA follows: TGTGCCTGGAGTCCGCTCCGCTCTGGGGCCAACGTCCTGACTTTC.

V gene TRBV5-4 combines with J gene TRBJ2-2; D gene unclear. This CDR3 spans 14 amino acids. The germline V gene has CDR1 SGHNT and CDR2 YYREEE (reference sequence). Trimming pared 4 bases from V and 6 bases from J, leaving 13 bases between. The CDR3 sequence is CASSLRHLPGELFF. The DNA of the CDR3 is TGTGCCAGCAGCCTCCGGCATCTACCCGGGGAGCTGTTTTTT.

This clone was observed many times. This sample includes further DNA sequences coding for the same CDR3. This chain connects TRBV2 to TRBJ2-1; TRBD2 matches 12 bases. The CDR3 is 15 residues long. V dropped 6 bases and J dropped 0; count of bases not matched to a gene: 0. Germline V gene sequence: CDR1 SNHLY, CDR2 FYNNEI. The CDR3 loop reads CASRGLAGSYNEQFF. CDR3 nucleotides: TGTGCCAGCAGGGGACTAGCGGGCTCCTACAATGAGCAGTTCTTC.

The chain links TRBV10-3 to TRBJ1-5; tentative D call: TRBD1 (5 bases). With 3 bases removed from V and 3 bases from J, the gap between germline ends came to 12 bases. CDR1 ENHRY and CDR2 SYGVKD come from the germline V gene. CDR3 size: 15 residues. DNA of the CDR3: TGTGCCATCAGTGACAGGGCGATCCCCAATCAGCCCCAGCATTTT. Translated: CAISDRAIPNQPQHF.

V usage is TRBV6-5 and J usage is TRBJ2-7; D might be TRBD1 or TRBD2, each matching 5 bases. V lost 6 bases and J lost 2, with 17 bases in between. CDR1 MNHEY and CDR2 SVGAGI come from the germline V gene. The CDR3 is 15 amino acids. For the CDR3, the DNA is TGTGCCAGCAGGGGTGGGACGTTCCTCCCCTACGAGCAGTACTTC. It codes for CASRGGTFLPYEQYF.

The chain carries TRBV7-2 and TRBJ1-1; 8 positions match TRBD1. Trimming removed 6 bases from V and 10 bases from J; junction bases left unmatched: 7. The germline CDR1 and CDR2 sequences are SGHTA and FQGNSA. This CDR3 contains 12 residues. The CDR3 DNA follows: TGTGCCAGCAGTAGATTACAGGGGGGAGCTTTCTTT. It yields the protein CASSRLQGGAFF.

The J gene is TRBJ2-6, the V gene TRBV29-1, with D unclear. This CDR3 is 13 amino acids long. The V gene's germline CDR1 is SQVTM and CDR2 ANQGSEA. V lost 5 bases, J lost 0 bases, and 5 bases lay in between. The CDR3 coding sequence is TGCAGCGTTACAAGCTCTGGGGCCAACGTCCTGACTTTC. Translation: CSVTSSGANVLTF.

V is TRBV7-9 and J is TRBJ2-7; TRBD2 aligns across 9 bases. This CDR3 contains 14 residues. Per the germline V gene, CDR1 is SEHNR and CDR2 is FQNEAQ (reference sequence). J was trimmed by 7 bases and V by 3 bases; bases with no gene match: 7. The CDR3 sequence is CASSFAGGPEEQYF. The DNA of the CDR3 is TGTGCCAGCAGCTTCGCGGGAGGGCCGGAAGAGCAGTACTTC.